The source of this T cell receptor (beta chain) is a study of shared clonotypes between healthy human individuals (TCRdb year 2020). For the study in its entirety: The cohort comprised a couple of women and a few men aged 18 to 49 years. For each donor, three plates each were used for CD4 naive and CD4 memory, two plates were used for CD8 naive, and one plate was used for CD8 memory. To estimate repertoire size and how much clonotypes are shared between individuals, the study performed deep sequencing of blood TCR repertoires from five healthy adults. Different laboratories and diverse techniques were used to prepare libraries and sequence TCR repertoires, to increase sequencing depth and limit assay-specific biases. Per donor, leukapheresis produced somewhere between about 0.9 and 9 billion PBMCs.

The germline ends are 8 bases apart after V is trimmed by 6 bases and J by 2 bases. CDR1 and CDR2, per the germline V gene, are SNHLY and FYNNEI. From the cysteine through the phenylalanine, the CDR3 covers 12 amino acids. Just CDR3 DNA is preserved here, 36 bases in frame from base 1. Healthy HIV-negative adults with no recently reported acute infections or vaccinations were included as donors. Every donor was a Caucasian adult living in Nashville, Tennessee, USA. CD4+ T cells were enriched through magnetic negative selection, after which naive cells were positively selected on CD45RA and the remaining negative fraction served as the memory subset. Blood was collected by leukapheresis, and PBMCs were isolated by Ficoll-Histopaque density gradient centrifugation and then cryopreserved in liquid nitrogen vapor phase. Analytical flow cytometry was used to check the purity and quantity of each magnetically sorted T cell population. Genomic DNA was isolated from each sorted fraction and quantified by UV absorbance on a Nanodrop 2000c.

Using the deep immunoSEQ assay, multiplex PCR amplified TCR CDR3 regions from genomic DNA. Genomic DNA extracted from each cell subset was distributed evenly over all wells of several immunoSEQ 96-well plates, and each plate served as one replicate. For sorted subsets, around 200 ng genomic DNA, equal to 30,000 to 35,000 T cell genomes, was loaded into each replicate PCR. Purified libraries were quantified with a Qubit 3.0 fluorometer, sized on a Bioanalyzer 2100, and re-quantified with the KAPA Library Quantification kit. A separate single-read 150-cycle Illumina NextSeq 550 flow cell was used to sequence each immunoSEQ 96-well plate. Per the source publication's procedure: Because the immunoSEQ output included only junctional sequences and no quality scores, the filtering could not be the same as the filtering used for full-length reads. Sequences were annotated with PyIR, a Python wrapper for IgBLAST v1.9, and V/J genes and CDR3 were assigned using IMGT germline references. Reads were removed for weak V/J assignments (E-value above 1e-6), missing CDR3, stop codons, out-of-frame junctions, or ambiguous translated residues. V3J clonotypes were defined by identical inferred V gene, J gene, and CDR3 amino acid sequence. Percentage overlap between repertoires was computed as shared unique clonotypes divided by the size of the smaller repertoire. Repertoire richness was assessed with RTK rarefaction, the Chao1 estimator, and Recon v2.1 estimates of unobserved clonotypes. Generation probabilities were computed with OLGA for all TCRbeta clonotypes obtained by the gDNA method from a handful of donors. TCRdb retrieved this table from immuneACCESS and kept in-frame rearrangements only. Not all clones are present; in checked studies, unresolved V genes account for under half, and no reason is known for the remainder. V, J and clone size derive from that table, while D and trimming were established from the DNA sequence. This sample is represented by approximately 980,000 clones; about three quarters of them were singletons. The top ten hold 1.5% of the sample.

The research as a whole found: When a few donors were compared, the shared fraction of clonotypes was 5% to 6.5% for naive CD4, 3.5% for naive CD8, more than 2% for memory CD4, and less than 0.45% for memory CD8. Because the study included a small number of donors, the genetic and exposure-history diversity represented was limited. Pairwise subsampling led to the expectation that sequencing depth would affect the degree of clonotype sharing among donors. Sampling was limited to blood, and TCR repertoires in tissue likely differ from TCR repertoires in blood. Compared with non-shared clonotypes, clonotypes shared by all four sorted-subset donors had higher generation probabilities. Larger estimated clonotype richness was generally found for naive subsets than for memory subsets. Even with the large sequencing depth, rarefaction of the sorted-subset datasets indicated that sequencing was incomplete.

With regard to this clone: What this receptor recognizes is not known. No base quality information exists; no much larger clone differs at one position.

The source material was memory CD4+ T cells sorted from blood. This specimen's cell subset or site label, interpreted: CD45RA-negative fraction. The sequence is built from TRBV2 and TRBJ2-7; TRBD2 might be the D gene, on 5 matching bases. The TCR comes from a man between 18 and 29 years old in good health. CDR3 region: CASRTTTYEQYF. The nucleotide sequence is TGTGCCAGCAGGACTACCACCTACGAGCAGTACTTC.